One and the same sample provided the 16 T cell receptor beta chains below, sequenced in a study of T-cell reconstitution after alpha-beta-depleted transplantation in children. Preparation of the TCRbeta library was carried out with unique molecular identifiers. TCRdb fed the PCR reads into MiXCR, producing one record per CDR3 protein. The sample shows some 840,000 distinct CDR3 sequences, approximately 15% of them seen only once. The sequencing used PBMCs, mostly from graft donor cells, collected 360 days after TCRalphabeta/CD19-depleted stem cell transplant. All receptors come from a male patient younger than 18 who had a stem cell transplant for acute lymphoblastic leukemia, so the T cells may come from the graft donor.

The gene calls are TRBV10-2 and TRBJ2-7, with 10 bases identical to TRBD2. In germline, CDR1 is WSHSY, CDR2 SAAADI. Trimming at V came to 3 bases and at J to 5 bases, leaving 7 bases not matched to a gene. The CDR3 consists of 15 residues. The DNA for the CDR3 is TGCGCCAGCAGTGACGGGACTAGCGTTAGCGACGAGCAGTACTTC. Protein product: CASSDGTSVSDEQYF.

The CDR3, as DNA: TGTGCCAGCAGTTTAAGGAGGCGTAGGAGCTCCTACAATGAGCAGTTCTTC. As protein: CASSLRRRRSSYNEQFF. The chain is built from TRBV12-3 or TRBV12-4 and TRBJ2-1; maybe TRBD2 (5 bases). V was clipped by 2 bases and J by 0 bases, with 14 bases between them. This CDR3 region has 17 residues.

The rearrangement uses TRBV19 and TRBJ2-1; 9 nucleotides align to TRBD1. This CDR3 spans 16 amino acids. J gave up 5 bases and V 5 bases, and 10 bases lay outside the gene matches. Germline assignment: CDR1 LNHDA and CDR2 SQIVND (reference sequence). For the CDR3, the DNA is TGTGCCAGTAGTCCCCGGGACAGGGAGGATCACAATGAGCAGTTCTTC. Its translation: CASSPRDREDHNEQFF.

The CDR3 spells CASSFRGRARTGELFF. CDR3 nucleotide sequence: TGTGCCAGCAGTTTTAGGGGGAGGGCCCGGACCGGGGAGCTGTTTTTT. V gene TRBV12-3 or TRBV12-4 combines with J gene TRBJ2-2; weak D call: TRBD2 (7 bases). The CDR3 contains 16 residues. The V end was cut by 3 bases, the J end by 5 bases, with 16 bases between.

In its sample, this clonotype was seen a few times. V and J are TRBV11-2 and TRBJ2-2; TRBD2 matches 9 bases. Trimming at V came to 1 base and at J to 1 base, leaving 7 bases not matched to a gene. The CDR3 extends over 18 amino acids. Per germline, CDR1 SGHAT and CDR2 FQNNGV. CDR3 region: CASSLGISSGVNTGELFF. CDR3 nucleotide sequence: TGTGCCAGCAGCTTAGGGATCTCTAGCGGGGTGAACACCGGGGAGCTGTTTTTT.

This clonotype was seen a few times. This chain uses TRBV5-1 with TRBJ2-7, with 7 bases fitting TRBD2. Germline lookup yields CDR1 SGHRS and CDR2 YFSETQ. V trimming: 4 bases; J trimming: 3 bases; junction bases outside the gene matches: 13. The CDR3 is 16 amino acids. The CDR3 nucleotides are TGCGCCAGCAGCACTCGACTCGCGGGAGATATCTACGAGCAGTACTTC. Protein product: CASSTRLAGDIYEQYF.

The chain recombines TRBV28 with TRBJ1-3, with D perhaps TRBD1 (5 bases). V was pared by 7 bases and J by 0 bases, with 13 bases between. This CDR3 contains 15 residues. The germline V gene encodes CDR1 MDHEN and CDR2 SYDVKM. In nucleotides, the CDR3 is TGTGCCAGCACCTTTGGGACGGCCTCTGGAAACACCATATATTTT. Its translation: CASTFGTASGNTIYF.

This rearrangement joins TRBV9 to TRBJ2-4; 7 bases are a match to TRBD2. With 0 bases clipped from V and 9 bases from J, the junction kept 9 bases outside the gene matches. Germline CDR1 is SGDLS and CDR2 is YYNGEE. This CDR3 is built from 15 residues. The CDR3, as DNA: TGTGCCAGCAGCGTAGCCGGGTCTGGGGAGGGCATTCAGTACTTC. Protein product: CASSVAGSGEGIQYF.

This clonotype was detected only a few times. The rearrangement uses TRBV7-9 and TRBJ2-7; D is possibly TRBD1 or TRBD2 (5 bases each). Trimming took 5 bases from V and 0 from J, leaving 17 bases between them. Germline V gives CDR1 SEHNR, CDR2 FQNEAQ (reference sequence). The CDR3 extends over 16 amino acids. Here the CDR3 DNA reads TGTGCCAGCAGCCTCGGGGCAGCTGGGAGCTCCTACGAGCAGTACTTC. Translation: CASSLGAAGSSYEQYF.

The chain carries TRBV20-1 and TRBJ1-5; a possible D gene is TRBD1 (5 bases). Germline V lookup: CDR1 DFQATT, CDR2 SNEGSKA (reference sequence). This CDR3 is built from 14 residues. V lost 5 bases, J lost 0 bases, and 11 bases lay in between. The CDR3 bases are TGCAGTGCTCGACGGGGCAGTAGCAATCAGCCCCAGCATTTT. As protein: CSARRGSSNQPQHF.

This clonotype appeared many times. The chain combines TRBV7-9 with TRBJ2-6; unclear D gene. The CDR3 extends over 15 amino acids. Germline V gene data show CDR1 as SEHNR and CDR2 as FQNEAQ (reference sequence). Trimming shortened V by 3 bases and J by 0 bases, and 6 bases separated the two germline ends. CDR3 nucleotide sequence: TGTGCCAGCAGCTTCGATGGCTCTGGGGCCAACGTCCTGACTTTC. This translates into CASSFDGSGANVLTF.

The chain employs TRBV25-1 and TRBJ2-3; the D gene is possibly TRBD1 (7 bases). CDR3 length: 15 amino acids. V shed 5 bases and J shed 4 bases, with 16 bases lying between them. Germline V lookup: CDR1 MGHDK, CDR2 SYGVNS. DNA of the CDR3: TGTGCCAGCAGTAGTTACAGGGGCGGGGCAGATACGCAGTATTTT. This sequence encodes CASSSYRGGADTQYF.

The rearrangement links TRBV18 to TRBJ1-1; 12 bases agree with TRBD1. The trim removed 2 bases at V and 1 base at J, leaving 5 bases unmatched. The V gene's germline CDR1 is KGHSH and CDR2 LQKENI. CDR3 length: 17 residues. In DNA form, the CDR3 reads TGTGCCAGCTCACCAGAGGGACAGGGGGCCCGGAACACTGAAGCTTTCTTT. As protein: CASSPEGQGARNTEAFF.

This clonotype was found many times. The chain links TRBV29-1 to TRBJ2-7, with D possibly matching TRBD1 (5 bases). The CDR3 runs 15 residues. Germline V lookup: CDR1 SQVTM, CDR2 ANQGSEA. Trimming left V 1 base short and J 2 bases short, with 15 bases between. CDR3 sequence: CSVEGQSKRPYEQYF. CDR3 DNA sequence: TGCAGCGTTGAAGGACAGAGCAAGAGACCCTACGAGCAGTACTTC.

This chain joins TRBV6-2 or TRBV6-3 and TRBJ2-7; the D gene could be TRBD1 or TRBD2 (5 bases each). The germline CDR1 and CDR2 sequences are MNHEY and SVGEGT. V was shortened by 6 bases and J by 0 bases, with 9 bases between the two germline ends. This CDR3 has 13 residues. CDR3 residues: CASRMGTSYEQYF. The CDR3 DNA reads TGTGCCAGCAGAATGGGGACCTCCTACGAGCAGTACTTC.

This clonotype was seen ten or more times. V and J are TRBV11-2 and TRBJ2-7, with 10 bases fitting TRBD1. Losses at the gene ends were 1 base for V and 3 bases for J; bases not matched to a gene: 3. CDR1 is SGHAT, CDR2 FQNNGV, per germline. The CDR3 covers 15 residues. The CDR3 sequence is CASSLVGTGDYEQYF. The CDR3 nucleotides read TGTGCCAGCAGCTTAGTCGGGACAGGGGACTACGAGCAGTACTTC.